The rows below give T cell receptor beta chains drawn from one sample of a study of blood T cell repertoires in COVID-19. Clones were read by immunoSEQ multiplex PCR, and TCRdb kept only the in-frame ones, dropping some. The sample carries 70,000 to 95,000 clones, 88% recorded once. Sequencing was performed on peripheral blood. The receptor set was obtained from a man between 45 and 60 years old with active COVID-19. Both conserved end residues are part of each CDR3. The order of the fields is J gene, clone size, V gene, D gene, CDR3 protein, CDR3 DNA. The D gene is left open where the match is weak. Size is stated for part of the rows, as once, few or many counts, or as a class when the clone is expanded.

>TRBJ2-5|.|TRBV5-1|TRBD2
CASSRTSGRRETQYF
TGCGCCAGCAGCCGGACTAGCGGGAGACGAGAGACCCAGTACTTC
>TRBJ1-2|.|TRBV4-3|TRBD1
CASSRRQASGGANYGYTF
TGCGCCAGCAGCCGCAGACAGGCCTCAGGGGGCGCTAACTATGGCTACACCTTC
>TRBJ2-2|.|TRBV2|.
CASSERATGELFF
TGTGCCAGCAGTGAGAGGGCCACCGGGGAGCTGTTTTTT
>TRBJ1-1|.|TRBV29-1|.
CSVVVQVSFF
TGCAGCGTTGTGGTCCAAGTGAGTTTCTTT
>TRBJ2-1|.|TRBV5-1|TRBD2
CASRGGTSESSYNEQFF
TGCGCCAGCAGGGGCGGGACTAGCGAGAGCTCCTACAATGAGCAGTTCTTC
>TRBJ2-7|.|TRBV5-1|TRBD2
CASSLVSGSREQYF
TGCGCCAGCAGCTTGGTCAGCGGGAGTAGAGAGCAGTACTTC
>TRBJ2-1|.|TRBV7-7|TRBD1
CASSSGQGSSGEQFF
TGTGCCAGCAGTTCCGGACAGGGGAGCTCGGGTGAGCAGTTCTTC
>TRBJ1-2|.|TRBV6-5|.
CASRDMQGYGYTF
TGTGCCAGCAGGGATATGCAGGGGTACGGCTACACCTTC
>TRBJ1-1|.|TRBV27|TRBD1
CASSPGGAGTEAFF
TGTGCCAGCAGTCCAGGGGGCGCGGGCACTGAAGCTTTCTTT
>TRBJ2-1|.|TRBV6-2/TRBV6-3|.
CASSYSTAYNEQFF
TGTGCCAGCAGTTACTCTACAGCCTACAATGAGCAGTTCTTC
>TRBJ1-1|few|TRBV5-1|TRBD1
CASSPGQGLPSEAFF
TGCGCCAGCAGCCCGGGACAGGGACTCCCTTCTGAAGCTTTCTTT
>TRBJ2-4|.|TRBV2|.
CASTGQRTGHKNIQYF
TGTGCCAGCACCGGACAACGGACGGGCCACAAAAACATTCAGTACTTC
>TRBJ2-7|.|TRBV6-5|.
CASSYSRADEQYF
TGTGCCAGCAGTTACTCGCGGGCAGACGAGCAGTACTTC
>TRBJ1-1|.|TRBV29-1|.
CSALTDLNTEAFF
TGCAGCGCCCTGACAGACCTGAACACTGAAGCTTTCTTT
>TRBJ1-4|.|TRBV28|.
CASSSPPLVTNEKLFF
TGTGCCAGCAGTTCCCCTCCCCTAGTGACTAATGAAAAACTGTTTTTT
>TRBJ2-1|.|TRBV7-8|.
CASSLLVRGSNEQFF
TGTGCCAGCAGCTTATTGGTTAGGGGCTCCAATGAGCAGTTCTTC
>TRBJ2-2|.|TRBV2|.
CASEEQNTGELFF
TGTGCCAGCGAGGAGCAAAACACCGGGGAGCTGTTTTTT
>TRBJ1-4|once|TRBV4-2|.
CASSQAFPGTTNEKLFF
TGTGCCAGCAGCCAAGCTTTTCCGGGAACAACTAATGAAAAACTGTTTTTT
>TRBJ2-1|.|TRBV5-6|TRBD1
CASSLRGTGGVIEQFF
TGTGCCAGCAGCCTACGGGGGACAGGGGGCGTGATTGAGCAGTTCTTC
>TRBJ2-7|few|TRBV3-1/TRBV3-2|TRBD1
CASSYWGQNSYEQYF
TGTGCCAGCAGCTACTGGGGACAGAACTCCTACGAGCAGTACTTC
>TRBJ2-2|once|TRBV2|.
CASSGTGNTGELFF
TGTGCCAGCAGTGGGACGGGAAACACCGGGGAGCTGTTTTTT
>TRBJ2-7|.|TRBV9|.
CASSVEGYEQYF
TGTGCCAGCAGCGTGGAGGGGTACGAGCAGTACTTC
>TRBJ1-1|.|TRBV19|.
CASSTGADTEAFF
TGTGCCAGTAGTACAGGGGCTGACACTGAAGCTTTCTTT
>TRBJ1-2|.|TRBV27|.
CASRHRDLGYTF
TGTGCCAGCCGCCATCGGGATCTCGGCTACACCTTC
>TRBJ2-2|.|TRBV7-7|.
CASSSPGLGTGELFF
TGTGCCAGCAGCTCCCCGGGACTGGGGACCGGGGAGCTGTTTTTT
>TRBJ1-1|once|TRBV19|.
CASRSYTEAFF
TGTGCCAGTAGGAGTTACACTGAAGCTTTCTTT
>TRBJ1-1|.|TRBV28|.
CASRVLGSPNTEAFF
TGTGCCAGCAGAGTTCTGGGGAGTCCGAACACTGAAGCTTTCTTT